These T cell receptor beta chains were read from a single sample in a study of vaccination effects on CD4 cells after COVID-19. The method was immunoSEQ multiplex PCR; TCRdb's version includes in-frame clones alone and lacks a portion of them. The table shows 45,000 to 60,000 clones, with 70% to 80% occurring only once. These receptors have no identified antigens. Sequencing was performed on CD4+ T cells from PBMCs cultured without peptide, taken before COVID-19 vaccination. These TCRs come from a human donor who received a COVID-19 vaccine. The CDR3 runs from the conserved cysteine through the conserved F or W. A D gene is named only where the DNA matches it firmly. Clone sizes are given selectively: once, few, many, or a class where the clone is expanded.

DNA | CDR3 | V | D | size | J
TGTGCCAGCAGAGACAGGGCTTCCCCTGAATATTACAATGAGCAGTTCTTC | CASRDRASPEYYNEQFF | TRBV4-2 | TRBD1 | - | TRBJ2-1
TGTGCCAGCAGTAGGGAGTACAGGGCTACTTTCCCGCAGTATTTT | CASSREYRATFPQYF | TRBV27 | - | - | TRBJ2-3
TGCGCCAGCAGTGAGTCTAGGTCAGGATCACCCCTCCACTTT | CASSESRSGSPLHF | TRBV10-1 | - | - | TRBJ1-6
TGTGCCAGCAGGCGACTCAGGGAGTCAGAGACCCAGTACTTC | CASRRLRESETQYF | TRBV6-6 | - | - | TRBJ2-5
TGTGCCAGCAGGATACAGGGGCCGGATGAGCAGTTCTTC | CASRIQGPDEQFF | TRBV12-3/TRBV12-4 | TRBD1 | once | TRBJ2-1
TGTGCCAGCAGCTTCGCATTGGCTAGCGGGGGATCAGATACGCAGTATTTT | CASSFALASGGSDTQYF | TRBV7-2 | TRBD2 | - | TRBJ2-3
TGTGCCAGCAGTTCATCCGGGACTAGCGGGTGGAATGAGCAGTTCTTC | CASSSSGTSGWNEQFF | TRBV2 | TRBD2 | - | TRBJ2-1
TGTGCCAGCAGCTCTCTGACAGGGGCGTACAATGAGCAGTTCTTC | CASSSLTGAYNEQFF | TRBV5-5 | TRBD1 | - | TRBJ2-1
TGCGCCAGCAGCCAAGAGGACAGGGACAGCTATGGCTACACCTTC | CASSQEDRDSYGYTF | TRBV4-1 | TRBD1 | - | TRBJ1-2
TGTGCCAGCAGTGTAACAGGGCCCAATCAGCCCCAGCATTTT | CASSVTGPNQPQHF | TRBV28 | - | - | TRBJ1-5
TGTGCCAGTAGTACAAGCCTCACTTCCGGTCTACATAATTCACCCCTCCACTTT | CASSTSLTSGLHNSPLHF | TRBV19 | - | - | TRBJ1-6
TGTGCCAGCAGTTACTCCAAGGGTCTGGGCTACACCTTC | CASSYSKGLGYTF | TRBV6-5 | - | - | TRBJ1-2
TGCGCCAGCAGCTCGGACGGGGGGGTTGATACGCAGTATTTT | CASSSDGGVDTQYF | TRBV10-1 | TRBD2 | - | TRBJ2-3
TGTGCCAGCAGCCTCCGACCGGGTATGAGGGCTTTCTTT | CASSLRPGMRAFF | TRBV9 | - | few | TRBJ1-1
TGTGCCAGCAGCTTTCTCCCGCTCAATTCACCCCTCCACTTT | CASSFLPLNSPLHF | TRBV5-6 | - | - | TRBJ1-6
TGTGCCAGCAGTTTGGAGCCACTGGGGGGCGCCTACAATGAGCAGTTCTTC | CASSLEPLGGAYNEQFF | TRBV27 | - | - | TRBJ2-1
TGTGCCAGTACTCCAGGAGACTGGAGCAATCAGCCCCAGCATTTT | CASTPGDWSNQPQHF | TRBV19 | - | - | TRBJ1-5
TGCGCCAGCACCCGACAGGGGGCGGCGGATGGCTACACCTTC | CASTRQGAADGYTF | TRBV4-1 | TRBD1 | - | TRBJ1-2
TGTGCCAGCATTCCGGGGTTCATTCAAGAGACCCAGTACTTC | CASIPGFIQETQYF | TRBV6-5 | - | - | TRBJ2-5
TGCAGCGCGCCGAAGTCAGGGTCCGAGACCCAGTACTTC | CSAPKSGSETQYF | TRBV29-1 | - | - | TRBJ2-5
TGTGCCAGCTCAAAAGACAGGGGCCTAAATCAGCCCCAGCATTTT | CASSKDRGLNQPQHF | TRBV18 | TRBD1 | - | TRBJ1-5
TGTGCCTGGAGGGAGACTAGCGGGGGGTGGCCTGGGGCCAACGTCCTGACTTTC | CAWRETSGGWPGANVLTF | TRBV30 | TRBD2 | - | TRBJ2-6
TGTGCCAGCTCCCAGATCGCCACTGAAGCTTTCTTT | CASSQIATEAFF | TRBV6-5 | - | - | TRBJ1-1
TGTGCCAGTAAAAATAGCTTGTCAGGGCCAGATACGCAGTATTTT | CASKNSLSGPDTQYF | TRBV19 | - | once | TRBJ2-3
TGTGCCAGCAGTGTACGAGCGGGGGCTCTTCGAGAGACCCAGTACTTC | CASSVRAGALRETQYF | TRBV2 | TRBD2 | - | TRBJ2-5
TGTGCCAGTAGTATCCGGCAGGGGGCAAAACTGAGCTCCTATAATTCACCCCTCCACTTT | CASSIRQGAKLSSYNSPLHF | TRBV19 | TRBD1 | - | TRBJ1-6
TGTGCCACCAGTGACCGCGCGACCGGGACCAATGAGCAGTTCTTC | CATSDRATGTNEQFF | TRBV24-1 | - | - | TRBJ2-1
TGCAGTGCTAGAACCTACAATGAGCAGTTCTTC | CSARTYNEQFF | TRBV20-1 | - | - | TRBJ2-1
TGTGCCACCAGCGCTAGACCTCCCATGGAGGACGCTAGCACAGATACGCAGTATTTT | CATSARPPMEDASTDTQYF | TRBV15 | - | - | TRBJ2-3
TGTGCCAGCAGTGGCGGGGGGGCGGGCACCGGGGAGCTGTTTTTT | CASSGGGAGTGELFF | TRBV2 | TRBD2 | - | TRBJ2-2
TGTGCCAGCAGCTTCGACAGGGTGAACACTGAAGCTTTCTTT | CASSFDRVNTEAFF | TRBV7-2 | TRBD1 | - | TRBJ1-1
TGTGCCTGGAGTCCCGGGAATACTAACTATGGCTACACCTTC | CAWSPGNTNYGYTF | TRBV30 | - | - | TRBJ1-2
TGTGCCAGCAGCGTGGGGGAACGGAATCAGCCCCAGCATTTT | CASSVGERNQPQHF | TRBV9 | - | - | TRBJ1-5
TGTGCCAGCAGCTTGAGAGGGGCTCTGAACACTGAAGCTTTCTTT | CASSLRGALNTEAFF | TRBV7-2 | - | once | TRBJ1-1
TGTGCCAGCAGTCCCCGGGCTGGCTCCTATAATTCACCCCTCCACTTT | CASSPRAGSYNSPLHF | TRBV11-2 | - | - | TRBJ1-6
TGTGCCAGCAGCTCCGGATTATTAGAGACCCAGTACTTC | CASSSGLLETQYF | TRBV7-2 | - | - | TRBJ2-5
TGTGCCAGCTCATCGTCCCAGGGTACCGGGGAGCTGTTTTTT | CASSSSQGTGELFF | TRBV18 | - | - | TRBJ2-2
TGTGCCAGCAGCTTTAGTTTCGGGGGGGGTCCGGTCGGGGAGCTGTTTTTT | CASSFSFGGGPVGELFF | TRBV7-8 | TRBD2 | - | TRBJ2-2
TGTGCCAGCAGCCAATACGGGGGGGCTGAAGCTTTCTTT | CASSQYGGAEAFF | TRBV7-2 | - | - | TRBJ1-1
TGTGCCAGCAGCCCCGAACAGGGATCCTATGGCTACACCTTC | CASSPEQGSYGYTF | TRBV5-4 | - | - | TRBJ1-2
TGTGCCAGCAGCCGTAGGGACAGGGGTAGCAATCAGCCCCAGCATTTT | CASSRRDRGSNQPQHF | TRBV7-8 | TRBD1 | - | TRBJ1-5
TGTGCCACCAAGACGGCAGCCGAAGATACGCAGTATTTT | CATKTAAEDTQYF | TRBV24-1 | - | once | TRBJ2-3
TGCGCCAGCAGCCAAGGGGGGTCCAGACGTGCAACTAATGAAAAACTGTTTTTT | CASSQGGSRRATNEKLFF | TRBV4-3 | - | - | TRBJ1-4
TGTGCCAGCAGGGACAGGGATCAGCCCCAGCATTTT | CASRDRDQPQHF | TRBV12-3/TRBV12-4 | TRBD1 | - | TRBJ1-5
TGTGCCAGCAGCCGCGGACAAAAAGAGACCCAGTACTTC | CASSRGQKETQYF | TRBV14 | - | - | TRBJ2-5
TGTGCCAGCAGCCAAGAGGCAGGCCACACAGATACGCAGTATTTT | CASSQEAGHTDTQYF | TRBV3-1/TRBV3-2 | - | - | TRBJ2-3
TGTGCCAGCAGTTACCCGGGACAGGGGGCGAGAGAGACCCAGTACTTC | CASSYPGQGARETQYF | TRBV6-2/TRBV6-3 | TRBD1 | - | TRBJ2-5
TGTGCCAGCAGTTACATGGAGAGCACAGATACGCAGTATTTT | CASSYMESTDTQYF | TRBV6-5 | - | - | TRBJ2-3
TGCGCCAGCAGCCCCCAACGGATCTCTGGAAACACCATATATTTT | CASSPQRISGNTIYF | TRBV5-1 | - | - | TRBJ1-3
TGTGCCTGGAGTGTACGACTAAATAATTCACCCCTCCACTTT | CAWSVRLNNSPLHF | TRBV30 | - | once | TRBJ1-6
TGTGCCAGCAGCGTAGCCCTAAGGGAGACCCAGTACTTC | CASSVALRETQYF | TRBV9 | - | - | TRBJ2-5
TGTGCCAGCAGTGAACGTCTTGGGGTTTCTGGGGCCAACGTCCTGACTTTC | CASSERLGVSGANVLTF | TRBV25-1 | - | - | TRBJ2-6
TGTGCCAGCAGCTCCGGACTCACGTTGGGGAAATTCTTC | CASSSGLTLGKFF | TRBV6-5 | - | - | TRBJ2-1
TGTGCCAGCCCCAGTGGGGAGGGCACTGAAGCTTTCTTT | CASPSGEGTEAFF | TRBV5-8 | - | once | TRBJ1-1
TGTGCCAGCAGCCAAGACTATACAGGGGGCGAAGAAAAACTGTTTTTT | CASSQDYTGGEEKLFF | TRBV4-2 | TRBD1 | - | TRBJ1-4
TGTGCCAGCAGCTTTAGACAGGGCCCTAATGAAAAACTGTTTTTT | CASSFRQGPNEKLFF | TRBV7-9 | TRBD1 | - | TRBJ1-4
TGTGCCACCAGTGAGGATGCGGGAAACACCATATATTTT | CATSEDAGNTIYF | TRBV24-1 | - | once | TRBJ1-3
TGCGCCAGCAGCCCGACTCAGGCGGCAGGGACCGGGGAGCTGTTTTTT | CASSPTQAAGTGELFF | TRBV10-1 | - | - | TRBJ2-2
TGTGCCAGCAGCTTGAAATGGGCAGGGACCTCGGACAATCAGCCCCAGCATTTT | CASSLKWAGTSDNQPQHF | TRBV5-5 | - | - | TRBJ1-5
TGTGCTAGTGGGACGACAGACCGCTTTTCCAACACTGAAGCTTTCTTT | CASGTTDRFSNTEAFF | TRBV12-5 | - | - | TRBJ1-1